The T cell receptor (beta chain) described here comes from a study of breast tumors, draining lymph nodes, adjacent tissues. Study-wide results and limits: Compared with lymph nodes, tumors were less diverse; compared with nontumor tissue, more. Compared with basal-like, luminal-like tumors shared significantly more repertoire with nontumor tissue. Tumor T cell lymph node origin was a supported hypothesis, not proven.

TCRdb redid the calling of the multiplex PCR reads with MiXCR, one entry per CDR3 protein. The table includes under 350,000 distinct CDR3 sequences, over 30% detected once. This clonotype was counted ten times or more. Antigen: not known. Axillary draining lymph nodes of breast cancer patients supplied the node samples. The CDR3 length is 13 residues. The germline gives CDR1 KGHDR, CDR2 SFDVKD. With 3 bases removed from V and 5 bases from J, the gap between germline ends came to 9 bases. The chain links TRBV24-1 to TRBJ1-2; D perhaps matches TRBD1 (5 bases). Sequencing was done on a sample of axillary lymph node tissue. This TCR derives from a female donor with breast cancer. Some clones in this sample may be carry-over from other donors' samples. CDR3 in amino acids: CATSDPGAYGYTF. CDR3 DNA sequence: TGTGCCACCAGTGATCCCGGGGCATATGGCTACACCTTC.